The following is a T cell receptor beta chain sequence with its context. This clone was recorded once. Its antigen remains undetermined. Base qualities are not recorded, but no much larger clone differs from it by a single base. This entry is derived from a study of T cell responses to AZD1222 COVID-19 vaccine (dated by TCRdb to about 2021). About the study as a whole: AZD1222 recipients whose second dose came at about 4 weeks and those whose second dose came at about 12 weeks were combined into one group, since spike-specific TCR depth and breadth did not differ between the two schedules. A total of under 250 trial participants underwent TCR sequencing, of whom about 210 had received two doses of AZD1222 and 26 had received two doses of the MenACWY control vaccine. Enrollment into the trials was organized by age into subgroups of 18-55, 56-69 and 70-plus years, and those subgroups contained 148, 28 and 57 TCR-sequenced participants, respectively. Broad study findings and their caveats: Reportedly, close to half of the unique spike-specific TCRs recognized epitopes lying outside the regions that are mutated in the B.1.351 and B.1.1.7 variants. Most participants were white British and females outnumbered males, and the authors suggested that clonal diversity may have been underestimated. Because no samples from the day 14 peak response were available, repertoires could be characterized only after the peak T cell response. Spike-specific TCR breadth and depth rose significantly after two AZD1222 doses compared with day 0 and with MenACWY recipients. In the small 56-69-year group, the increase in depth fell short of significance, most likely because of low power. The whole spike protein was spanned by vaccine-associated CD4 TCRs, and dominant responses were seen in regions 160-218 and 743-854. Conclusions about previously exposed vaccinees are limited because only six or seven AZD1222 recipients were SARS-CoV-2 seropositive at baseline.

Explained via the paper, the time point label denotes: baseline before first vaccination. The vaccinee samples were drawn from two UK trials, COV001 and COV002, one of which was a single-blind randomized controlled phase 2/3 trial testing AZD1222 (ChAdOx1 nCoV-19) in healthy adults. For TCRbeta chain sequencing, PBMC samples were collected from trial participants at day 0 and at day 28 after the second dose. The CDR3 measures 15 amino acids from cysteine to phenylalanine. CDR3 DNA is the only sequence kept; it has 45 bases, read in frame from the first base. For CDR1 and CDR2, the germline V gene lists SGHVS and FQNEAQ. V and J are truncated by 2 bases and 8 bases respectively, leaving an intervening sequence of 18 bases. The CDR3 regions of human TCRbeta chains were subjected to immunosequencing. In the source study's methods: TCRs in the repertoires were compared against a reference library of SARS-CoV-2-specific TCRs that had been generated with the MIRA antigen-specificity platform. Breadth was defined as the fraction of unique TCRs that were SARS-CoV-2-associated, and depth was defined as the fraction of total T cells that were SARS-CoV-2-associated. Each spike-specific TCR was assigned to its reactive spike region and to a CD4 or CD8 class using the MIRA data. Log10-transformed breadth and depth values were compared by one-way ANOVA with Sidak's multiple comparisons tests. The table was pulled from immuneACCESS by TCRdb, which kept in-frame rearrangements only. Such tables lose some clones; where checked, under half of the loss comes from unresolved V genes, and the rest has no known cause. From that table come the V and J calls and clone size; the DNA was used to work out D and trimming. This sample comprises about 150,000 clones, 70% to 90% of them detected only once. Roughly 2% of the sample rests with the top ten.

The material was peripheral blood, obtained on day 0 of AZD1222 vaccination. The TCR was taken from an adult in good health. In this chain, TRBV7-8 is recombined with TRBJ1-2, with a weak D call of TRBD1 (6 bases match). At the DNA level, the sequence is TGTGCCAGCAGCTTAACGTGGAGTGACAGGATGGGCTACACCTTC. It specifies CASSLTWSDRMGYTF.